This T cell receptor beta chain originates from a study of memory CD4+ T cells and cytomegalovirus serostatus. Single viable CD3+CD4+CD8-CD45RO+ cells were sorted as the memory CD4+ T cells. Profiling relied on immunoSEQ multiplex PCR, and the TCRdb table lists in-frame clones only, not all of them. The sample shows around 57,000 clones, around three quarters of them seen only once. Germline CDR1 and CDR2: SGHDT and YYEEEE. Trimming shortened V by 1 base and J by 2 bases, and 10 bases separated the two germline ends. The CDR3 runs 15 residues. The chain is built from TRBV5-6 and TRBJ1-3; possibly TRBD1 for D (5 bases). The source of this sequence is an adult in good health and CMV-seronegative. Some clones in this sample may be carry-over from other donors' samples. The sample was memory CD4+ T cells from blood. For the CDR3, the DNA is TGTGCCAGCAGCTTGATAGGGGTCGCTGGAAACACCATATATTTT. Protein product: CASSLIGVAGNTIYF.